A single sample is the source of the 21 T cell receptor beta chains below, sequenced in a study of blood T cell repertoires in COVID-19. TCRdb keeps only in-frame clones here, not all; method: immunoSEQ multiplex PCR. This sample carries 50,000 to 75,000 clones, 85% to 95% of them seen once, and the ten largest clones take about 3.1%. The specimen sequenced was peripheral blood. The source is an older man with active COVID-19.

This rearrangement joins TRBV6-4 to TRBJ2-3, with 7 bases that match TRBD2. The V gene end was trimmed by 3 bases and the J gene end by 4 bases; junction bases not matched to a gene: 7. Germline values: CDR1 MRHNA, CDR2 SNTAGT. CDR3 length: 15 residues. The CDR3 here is CASSESGIGSDTQYF. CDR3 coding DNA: TGTGCCAGCAGTGAGAGCGGGATTGGCTCAGATACGCAGTATTTT.

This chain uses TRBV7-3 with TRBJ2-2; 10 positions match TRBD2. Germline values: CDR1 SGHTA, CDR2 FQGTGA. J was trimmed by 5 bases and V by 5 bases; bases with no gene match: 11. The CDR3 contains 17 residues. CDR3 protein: CASSALAGDVRTGELFF. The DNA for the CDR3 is TGTGCCAGCAGCGCCCTAGCGGGGGACGTCCGAACCGGGGAGCTGTTTTTT.

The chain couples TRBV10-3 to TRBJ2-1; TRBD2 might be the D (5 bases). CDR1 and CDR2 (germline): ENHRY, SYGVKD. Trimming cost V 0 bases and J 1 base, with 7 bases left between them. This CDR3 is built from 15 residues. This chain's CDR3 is CAISESSGSYNEQFF. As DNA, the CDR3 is TGTGCCATCAGTGAGTCAAGCGGTTCCTACAATGAGCAGTTCTTC.

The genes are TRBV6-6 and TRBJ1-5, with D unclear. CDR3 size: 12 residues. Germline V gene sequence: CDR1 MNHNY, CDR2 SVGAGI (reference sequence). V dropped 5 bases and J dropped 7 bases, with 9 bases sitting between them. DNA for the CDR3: TGTGCCAGCAGTGTGAAGCACCAGCCCCAGCATTTT. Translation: CASSVKHQPQHF.

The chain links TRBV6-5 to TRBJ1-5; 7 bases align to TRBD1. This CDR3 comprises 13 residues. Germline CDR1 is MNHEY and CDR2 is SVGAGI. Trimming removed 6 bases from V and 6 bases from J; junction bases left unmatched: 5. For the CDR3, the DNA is TGTGCCAGCAGCAGCACAGGGGCTCAGCCCCAGCATTTT. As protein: CASSSTGAQPQHF.

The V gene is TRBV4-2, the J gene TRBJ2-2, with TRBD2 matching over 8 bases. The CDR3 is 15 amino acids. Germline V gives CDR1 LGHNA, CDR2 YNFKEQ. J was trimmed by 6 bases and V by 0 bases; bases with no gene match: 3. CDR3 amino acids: CASSQEGTSSGELFF. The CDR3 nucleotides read TGTGCCAGCAGCCAAGAGGGGACTAGTTCCGGGGAGCTGTTTTTT.

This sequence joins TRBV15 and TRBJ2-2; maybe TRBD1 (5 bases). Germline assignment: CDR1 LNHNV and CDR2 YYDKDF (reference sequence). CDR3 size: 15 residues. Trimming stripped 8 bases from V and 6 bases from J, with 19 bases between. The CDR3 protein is CATASLGRASGELFF. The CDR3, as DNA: TGTGCCACCGCCAGTCTGGGCAGGGCCTCCGGGGAGCTGTTTTTT.

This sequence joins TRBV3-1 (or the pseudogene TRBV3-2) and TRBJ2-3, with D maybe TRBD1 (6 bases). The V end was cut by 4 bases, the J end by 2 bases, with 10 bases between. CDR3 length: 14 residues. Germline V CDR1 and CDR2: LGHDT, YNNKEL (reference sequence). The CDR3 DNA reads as TGTGCCAGCAGCCGTACAGGGACCACAGATACGCAGTATTTT. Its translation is CASSRTGTTDTQYF.

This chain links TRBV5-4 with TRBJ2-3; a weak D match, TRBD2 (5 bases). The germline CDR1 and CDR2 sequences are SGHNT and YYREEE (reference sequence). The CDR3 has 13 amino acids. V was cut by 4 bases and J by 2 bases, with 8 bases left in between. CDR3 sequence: CASSREPTDTQYF. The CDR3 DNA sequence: TGTGCCAGCAGCCGGGAACCCACAGATACGCAGTATTTT.

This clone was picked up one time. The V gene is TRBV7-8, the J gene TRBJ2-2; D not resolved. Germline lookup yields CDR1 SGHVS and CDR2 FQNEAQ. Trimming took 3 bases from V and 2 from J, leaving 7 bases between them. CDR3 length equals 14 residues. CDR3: CASSLQLNTGELFF. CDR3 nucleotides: TGTGCCAGCAGCTTGCAACTAAACACCGGGGAGCTGTTTTTT.

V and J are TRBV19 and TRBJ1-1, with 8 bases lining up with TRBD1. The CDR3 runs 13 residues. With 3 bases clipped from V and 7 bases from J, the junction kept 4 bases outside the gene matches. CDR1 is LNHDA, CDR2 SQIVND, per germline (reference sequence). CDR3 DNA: TGTGCCAGTAGTATCCTCGGGACAGGTGAAGCTTTCTTT. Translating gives CASSILGTGEAFF.

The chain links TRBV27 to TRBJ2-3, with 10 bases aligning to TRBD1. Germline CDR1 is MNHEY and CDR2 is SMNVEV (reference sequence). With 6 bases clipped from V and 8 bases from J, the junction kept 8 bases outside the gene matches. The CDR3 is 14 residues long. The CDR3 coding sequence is TGTGCCAGCAGGGTGACAGGGGGCGGTTTTACGCAGTATTTT. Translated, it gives CASRVTGGGFTQYF.

The CDR3 nucleotides read TGTGCCAGCAGCTTAGACGTTTACACCGATTCACCCCTCCACTTT. Its protein is CASSLDVYTDSPLHF. The chain links TRBV7-2 to TRBJ1-6; D uncertain. CDR1 is SGHTA and CDR2 is FQGNSA in the germline V gene. V shed 1 base and J shed 8 bases, with 12 bases lying between them. The CDR3 spans 15 residues.

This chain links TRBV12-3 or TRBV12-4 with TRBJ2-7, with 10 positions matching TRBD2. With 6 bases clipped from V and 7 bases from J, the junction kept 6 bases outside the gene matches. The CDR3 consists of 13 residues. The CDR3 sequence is CASSPGLASEQYV. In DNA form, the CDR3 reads TGTGCCAGCAGCCCGGGACTAGCGAGTGAGCAGTACGTC.

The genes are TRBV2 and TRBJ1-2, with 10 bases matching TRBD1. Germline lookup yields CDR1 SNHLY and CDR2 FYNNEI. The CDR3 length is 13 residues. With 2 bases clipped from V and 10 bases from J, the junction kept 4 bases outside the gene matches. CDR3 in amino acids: CASSESRQGAYTF. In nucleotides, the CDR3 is TGTGCCAGCAGTGAAAGTAGACAGGGGGCCTACACCTTC.

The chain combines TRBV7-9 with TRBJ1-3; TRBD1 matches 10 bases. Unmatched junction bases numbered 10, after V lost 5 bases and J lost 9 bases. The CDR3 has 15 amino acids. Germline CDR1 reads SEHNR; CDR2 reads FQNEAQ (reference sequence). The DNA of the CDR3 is TGTGCCAGCAGCCCGCGGACAGGGACAGGGGCCACCATATATTTT. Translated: CASSPRTGTGATIYF.

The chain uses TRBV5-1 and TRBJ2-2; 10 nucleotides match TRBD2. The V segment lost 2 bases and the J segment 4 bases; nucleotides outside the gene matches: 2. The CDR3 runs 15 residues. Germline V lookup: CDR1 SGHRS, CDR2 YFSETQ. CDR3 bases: TGCGCCAGCAGCTTATCTAGCGGGGGCACCGGGGAGCTGTTTTTT. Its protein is CASSLSSGGTGELFF. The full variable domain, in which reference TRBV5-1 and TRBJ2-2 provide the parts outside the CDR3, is KAGVTQTPRYLIKTRGQQVTLSCSPISGHRSVSWYQQTPGQGLQFLFEYFSETQRNKGNFPGRFSGRQFSNSRSEMNVSTLELGDSALYLCASSLSSGGTGELFFGEGSRLTVL.

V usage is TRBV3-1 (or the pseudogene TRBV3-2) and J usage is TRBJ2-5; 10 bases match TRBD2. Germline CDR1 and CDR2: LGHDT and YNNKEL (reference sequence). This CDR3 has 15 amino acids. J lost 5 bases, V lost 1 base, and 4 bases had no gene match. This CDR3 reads CASSQGTSGPETQYF. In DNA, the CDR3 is TGTGCCAGCAGCCAAGGGACTAGCGGTCCCGAGACCCAGTACTTC.

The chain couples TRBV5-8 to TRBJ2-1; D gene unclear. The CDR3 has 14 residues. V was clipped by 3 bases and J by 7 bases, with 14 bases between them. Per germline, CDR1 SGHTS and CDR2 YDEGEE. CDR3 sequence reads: CASSSFWAWNEQFF. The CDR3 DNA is TGTGCCAGCAGCTCCTTTTGGGCCTGGAATGAGCAGTTCTTC.

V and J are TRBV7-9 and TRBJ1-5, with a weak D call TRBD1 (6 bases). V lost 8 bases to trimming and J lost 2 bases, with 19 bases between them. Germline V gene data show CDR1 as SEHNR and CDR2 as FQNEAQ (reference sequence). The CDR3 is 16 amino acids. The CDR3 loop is CASYGTRDIRNQPQHF. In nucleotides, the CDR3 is TGTGCCAGCTACGGGACACGGGACATCCGCAATCAGCCCCAGCATTTT.

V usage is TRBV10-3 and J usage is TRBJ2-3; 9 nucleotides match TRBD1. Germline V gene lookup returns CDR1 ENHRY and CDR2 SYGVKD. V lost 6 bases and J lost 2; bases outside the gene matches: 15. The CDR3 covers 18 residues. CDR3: CAISGTGIGGRNTDTQYF. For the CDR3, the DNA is TGTGCCATCAGCGGGACAGGGATTGGGGGCCGAAACACAGATACGCAGTATTTT.